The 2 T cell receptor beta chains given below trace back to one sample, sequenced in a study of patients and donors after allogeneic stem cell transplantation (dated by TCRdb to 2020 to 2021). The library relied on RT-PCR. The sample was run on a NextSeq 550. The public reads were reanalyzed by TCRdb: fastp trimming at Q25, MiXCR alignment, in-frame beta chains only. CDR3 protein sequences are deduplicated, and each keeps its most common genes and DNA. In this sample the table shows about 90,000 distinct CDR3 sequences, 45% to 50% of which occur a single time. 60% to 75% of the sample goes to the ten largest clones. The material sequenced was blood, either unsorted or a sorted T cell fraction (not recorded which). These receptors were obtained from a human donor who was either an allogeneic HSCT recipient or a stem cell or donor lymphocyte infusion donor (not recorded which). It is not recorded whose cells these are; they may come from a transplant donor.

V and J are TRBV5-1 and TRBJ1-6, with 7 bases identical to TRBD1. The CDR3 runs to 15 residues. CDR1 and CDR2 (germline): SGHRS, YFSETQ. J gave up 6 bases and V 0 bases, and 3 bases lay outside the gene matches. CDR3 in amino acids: CASSLGRDSNSPLHF. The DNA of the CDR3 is TGCGCCAGCAGCTTGGGTCGGGACAGTAATTCACCCCTCCACTTT.

Here the CDR3 DNA reads TGTGCCAGCAGTACCAGGCCTCTTAGAGGAGGGGCCAACGTCCTGACTTTC. Encoded protein: CASSTRPLRGGANVLTF. The genes are TRBV12-3 or TRBV12-4 and TRBJ2-6; no definite D call. The CDR3 is 17 residues long. Trimming removed 5 bases at V and 4 bases at J, with 18 bases between.